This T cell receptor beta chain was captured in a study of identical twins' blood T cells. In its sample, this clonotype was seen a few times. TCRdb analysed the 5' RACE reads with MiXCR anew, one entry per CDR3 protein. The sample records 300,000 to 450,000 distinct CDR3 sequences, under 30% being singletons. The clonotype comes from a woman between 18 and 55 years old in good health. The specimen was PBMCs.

CDR3 sequence: CASKGWEQANQPQHF. CDR3 DNA sequence: TGTGCCAGTAAGGGATGGGAGCAGGCCAATCAGCCCCAGCATTTT. The V gene is TRBV19, the J gene TRBJ1-5; D call uncertain. Trimming pared 7 bases from V and 3 bases from J, leaving 16 bases between. This CDR3 is 15 amino acids long. Germline V gene lookup returns CDR1 LNHDA and CDR2 SQIVND (reference sequence).